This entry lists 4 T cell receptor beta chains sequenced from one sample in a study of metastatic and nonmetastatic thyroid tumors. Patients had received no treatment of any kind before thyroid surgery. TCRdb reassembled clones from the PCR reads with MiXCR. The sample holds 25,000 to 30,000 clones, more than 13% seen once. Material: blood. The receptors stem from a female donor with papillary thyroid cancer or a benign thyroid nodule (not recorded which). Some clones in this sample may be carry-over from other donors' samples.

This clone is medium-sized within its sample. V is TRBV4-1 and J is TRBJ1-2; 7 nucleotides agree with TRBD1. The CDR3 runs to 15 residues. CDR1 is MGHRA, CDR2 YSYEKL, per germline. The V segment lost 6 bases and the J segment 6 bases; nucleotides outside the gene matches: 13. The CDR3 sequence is CASSPMVGGEHGYTF. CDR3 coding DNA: TGCGCCAGCAGTCCGATGGTAGGGGGCGAACATGGCTACACCTTC.

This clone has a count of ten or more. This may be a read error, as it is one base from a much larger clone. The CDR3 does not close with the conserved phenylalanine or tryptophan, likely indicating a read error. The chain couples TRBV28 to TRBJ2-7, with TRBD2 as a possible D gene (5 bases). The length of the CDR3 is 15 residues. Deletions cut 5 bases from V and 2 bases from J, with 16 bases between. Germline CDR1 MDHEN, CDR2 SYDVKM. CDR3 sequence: CASSLEGSLTYEQYL. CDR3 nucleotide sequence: TGTGCCAGCAGTCTCGAGGGTTCGCTCACCTACGAGCAGTACCTC.

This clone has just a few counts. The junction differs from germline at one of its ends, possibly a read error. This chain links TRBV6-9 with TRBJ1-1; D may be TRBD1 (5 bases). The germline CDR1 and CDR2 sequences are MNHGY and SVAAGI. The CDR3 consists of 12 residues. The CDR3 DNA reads TGCGCCAGCGGGGACGATTCGTCTGAAGCTTTCTTT. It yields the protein CASGDDSSEAFF.

The CDR3 spells CSDTRTSGTWKETQYF. CDR3 in DNA: TGCAGTGATACAAGAACCTCTGGGACTTGGAAAGAGACCCAGTACTTC. This rearrangement joins TRBV20-1 to TRBJ2-5; TRBD2 might be the D (6 bases). The CDR3 is made up of 16 amino acids. The germline V and J ends were trimmed by 7 bases and 3 bases, with 24 bases remaining between them. Germline V gives CDR1 DFQATT, CDR2 SNEGSKA (reference sequence).